These T cell receptor beta chains were read from a single sample in a study of shared clonotypes between healthy human individuals. Assay: immunoSEQ multiplex PCR; the TCRdb copy retains only in-frame clones and omits some. The sample has 730,000 or so clones, about two thirds seen once. Sequences were obtained from memory CD4+ T cells sorted from blood. The receptors come from a woman aged 30 to 39 in good health. Each CDR3 is given with its conserved first and last residue. D genes are given only for firm matches. For some rows the clone size is stated as once, few or many, or as a class when expanded; others skip it.

DNA: TGCGCCAGCAGCTTTACACAGGGGGCGAGGGGCTACACCTTC; CDR3: CASSFTQGARGYTF; V: TRBV5-1; J: TRBJ1-2; D: TRBD1; size: -
DNA: TGTGCCAGCAGCTCACCGGGACTAGGGTCCTACAATGAGCAGTTCTTC; CDR3: CASSSPGLGSYNEQFF; V: TRBV5-4; J: TRBJ2-1; D: TRBD2; size: few
DNA: TGCGCCAGCAGCTCCCCGGGGACAGCCGAAAACTATGGCTACACCTTC; CDR3: CASSSPGTAENYGYTF; V: TRBV5-1; J: TRBJ1-2; D: TRBD1; size: -
DNA: TGTGCCAGCAGTATTAACGAGCAGTACTTC; CDR3: CASSINEQYF; V: TRBV28; J: TRBJ2-7; D: -; size: -
DNA: TGTGCCAGCTCACCACCGTCGGAGGAAGAGACCCAGTACTTC; CDR3: CASSPPSEEETQYF; V: TRBV18; J: TRBJ2-5; D: -; size: -
DNA: TGCGCCAGCAGCGACGACCCTTACACTGAAGCTTTCTTT; CDR3: CASSDDPYTEAFF; V: TRBV5-1; J: TRBJ1-1; D: -; size: -
DNA: TGTGCCAGCAGTTTGAGGCGACAGGGGTCGACTGAAGCTTTCTTT; CDR3: CASSLRRQGSTEAFF; V: TRBV28; J: TRBJ1-1; D: TRBD1; size: -
DNA: TGTGCCAGCAGTTTGGGTAATCAGCCCCAGCATTTT; CDR3: CASSLGNQPQHF; V: TRBV28; J: TRBJ1-5; D: -; size: -
DNA: TGTGCCAGCAGTCCCACGGGACAGGGAGTGGAGACTGAAGCTTTCTTT; CDR3: CASSPTGQGVETEAFF; V: TRBV28; J: TRBJ1-1; D: TRBD1; size: many
DNA: TGTGCCAGCAGTGAAGGGATAGCGGGAGGTTTTCGGTACTTC; CDR3: CASSEGIAGGFRYF; V: TRBV2; J: TRBJ2-5; D: TRBD2; size: -
DNA: TGTGCCTGGAGTGTTAGCTTGACTAGCGGATACAATGAGCAGTTCTTC; CDR3: CAWSVSLTSGYNEQFF; V: TRBV30; J: TRBJ2-1; D: TRBD2; size: once
DNA: TGTGCCAGCACCATTAGCGGCCTGAACACCGGGGAGCTGTTTTTT; CDR3: CASTISGLNTGELFF; V: TRBV7-9; J: TRBJ2-2; D: -; size: -
DNA: TGCGCCAGCAGCCAAGAAGGGGACGCTAGCGGGAGTTACGAGCAGTACTTC; CDR3: CASSQEGDASGSYEQYF; V: TRBV4-1; J: TRBJ2-7; D: TRBD2; size: -
DNA: TGTGCCAGCAGTGGACCGAACTACGAGCAGTACTTC; CDR3: CASSGPNYEQYF; V: TRBV28; J: TRBJ2-7; D: -; size: -
DNA: TGTGCCAGCCGGGCCCTAGCGGGAGATCTTACCTACGAGCAGTACTTC; CDR3: CASRALAGDLTYEQYF; V: TRBV27; J: TRBJ2-7; D: TRBD2; size: -
DNA: TGCGCCAGCATACTAGCGGGAGGGAACGAGCAGTACTTC; CDR3: CASILAGGNEQYF; V: TRBV10-2; J: TRBJ2-7; D: TRBD2; size: once
DNA: TGTGCCAGCAGCTCACCCCCGGGGGAAGGGGGCCACGAGCAGTACTTC; CDR3: CASSSPPGEGGHEQYF; V: TRBV9; J: TRBJ2-7; D: -; size: once
DNA: TGTGCCAGTGGTCAACTAGCGGGAGCTTTCGGGGAGCTGTTTTTT; CDR3: CASGQLAGAFGELFF; V: TRBV19; J: TRBJ2-2; D: TRBD2; size: -
DNA: TGTGCCAGCAGGGAGACTAGCGGCACGCAGTATTTT; CDR3: CASRETSGTQYF; V: TRBV28; J: TRBJ2-3; D: TRBD2; size: -
DNA: TGTGCCAGCAGCCAAGAGTTTGCCGAGAACTATGGCTACACCTTC; CDR3: CASSQEFAENYGYTF; V: TRBV4-2; J: TRBJ1-2; D: -; size: once
DNA: TGTGCCAGCAGCACTCCGGGACAGGGCTACGAGCAGTACTTC; CDR3: CASSTPGQGYEQYF; V: TRBV5-8; J: TRBJ2-7; D: TRBD1; size: few
DNA: TGCAGCGTTAGGAGGCAATTAGACTACAGGGAGCAGTTCTTC; CDR3: CSVRRQLDYREQFF; V: TRBV29-1; J: TRBJ2-1; D: -; size: -
DNA: TGTGCCAGCAGTTACTTGGGCGGTGGAGCCTACGAGCAGTACTTC; CDR3: CASSYLGGGAYEQYF; V: TRBV6-5; J: TRBJ2-7; D: -; size: -
DNA: TGTGCCAGCAGCTTAGTTGGTACCTCGGGACTACAAGAGACCCAGTACTTC; CDR3: CASSLVGTSGLQETQYF; V: TRBV7-8; J: TRBJ2-5; D: TRBD2; size: -
DNA: TGCGCCAGCAGCCTTTTCCCGATAAACACTGAAGCTTTCTTT; CDR3: CASSLFPINTEAFF; V: TRBV4-1; J: TRBJ1-1; D: -; size: -
DNA: TGTGCCAGCAGCCGGGCCGGGGGTGGAGCGGATACGCAGTATTTT; CDR3: CASSRAGGGADTQYF; V: TRBV9; J: TRBJ2-3; D: -; size: few
DNA: TGTGCCAGCAGTCGATCCTCGGCCTACACAGATACGCAGTATTTT; CDR3: CASSRSSAYTDTQYF; V: TRBV11-2; J: TRBJ2-3; D: -; size: -
DNA: TGCGCCAGCAGCCAAGATCCCACAGACAATGAGCAGTTCTTC; CDR3: CASSQDPTDNEQFF; V: TRBV4-1; J: TRBJ2-1; D: -; size: -
DNA: TGTGCCAGCAGCGGGGGAGGAGCCAACACCGGGGAGCTGTTTTTT; CDR3: CASSGGGANTGELFF; V: TRBV5-4; J: TRBJ2-2; D: -; size: -
DNA: TGCGCCAGCAGCTCCGGGACAGGGAATGTCTACGAGCAGTACTTC; CDR3: CASSSGTGNVYEQYF; V: TRBV5-1; J: TRBJ2-7; D: TRBD1; size: -
DNA: TGTGCCAGCAGTTCTACCTCGACAGGGAACTATGGCTACACCTTC; CDR3: CASSSTSTGNYGYTF; V: TRBV27; J: TRBJ1-2; D: TRBD1; size: -
DNA: TGCGCCAGCAGCCGGCAAGACAGCACTGAAGCTTTCTTT; CDR3: CASSRQDSTEAFF; V: TRBV5-1; J: TRBJ1-1; D: -; size: -
DNA: TGTGCCAGCAGACAGTCGGGGTTCTATAATTCACCCCTCCACTTT; CDR3: CASRQSGFYNSPLHF; V: TRBV28; J: TRBJ1-6; D: -; size: -
DNA: TGTGCCAGCAGCGACGCGGCAGGGACCCACGAGCAGTACTTC; CDR3: CASSDAAGTHEQYF; V: TRBV2; J: TRBJ2-7; D: -; size: -
DNA: TGTGCCAGCAGACAGGGAGGGCAAGAGACCCAGTACTTC; CDR3: CASRQGGQETQYF; V: TRBV2; J: TRBJ2-5; D: -; size: few
DNA: TGTGCCATCAGTGAGTCGGGGGTTCCTGGCTACACCTTC; CDR3: CAISESGVPGYTF; V: TRBV10-3; J: TRBJ1-2; D: -; size: -
DNA: TGTGCCATCACGGGGGACGGGGACACTGAAGCTTTCTTT; CDR3: CAITGDGDTEAFF; V: TRBV28; J: TRBJ1-1; D: -; size: once
DNA: TGTGCCAGCAGTTTCGCCATGAGGGGGGTTGGGGAGACCCAGTACTTC; CDR3: CASSFAMRGVGETQYF; V: TRBV28; J: TRBJ2-5; D: -; size: -
DNA: TGCGCCAGCAGCTTGGACGGCTATAGCAATCAGCCCCAGCATTTT; CDR3: CASSLDGYSNQPQHF; V: TRBV5-1; J: TRBJ1-5; D: -; size: once
DNA: TGTGCCAGCAGCTTTAAGGATACGCAGTATTTT; CDR3: CASSFKDTQYF; V: TRBV7-9; J: TRBJ2-3; D: -; size: few
DNA: TGTGCCAGCAGCTCGACAGTACAGTTGGGGGTTACTAATGAAAAACTGTTTTTT; CDR3: CASSSTVQLGVTNEKLFF; V: TRBV28; J: TRBJ1-4; D: -; size: few
DNA: TGTGCCAGCTCACCTCGTACCGGGGAGCTGTTTTTT; CDR3: CASSPRTGELFF; V: TRBV18; J: TRBJ2-2; D: -; size: -
DNA: TGTGCCAGCAGGGGACTAGCGGGAGTAAACATTCAGTACTTC; CDR3: CASRGLAGVNIQYF; V: TRBV2; J: TRBJ2-4; D: TRBD2; size: -
DNA: TGTGCCAGCAGCCCTACGGGACAGGACTACGAGCAGTACTTC; CDR3: CASSPTGQDYEQYF; V: TRBV7-6; J: TRBJ2-7; D: TRBD1; size: many
DNA: TGTGCCAGCCGTCAGGGACTAGCAACCAAAAACATTCAGTACTTC; CDR3: CASRQGLATKNIQYF; V: TRBV2; J: TRBJ2-4; D: TRBD2; size: once
DNA: TGTGCCAGCAGTGGGGGGGTACAAGGTGAAAAACTGTTTTTT; CDR3: CASSGGVQGEKLFF; V: TRBV6-1; J: TRBJ1-4; D: -; size: -
DNA: TGTGCCAGCAGTCCGAGCGGGAGGGCCAGCAATGAGCAGTTCTTC; CDR3: CASSPSGRASNEQFF; V: TRBV7-3; J: TRBJ2-1; D: TRBD2; size: once
DNA: TGTGCCAGCAGTACGGACAGGGGATGGTCGTTAACTGAAGCTTTCTTT; CDR3: CASSTDRGWSLTEAFF; V: TRBV27; J: TRBJ1-1; D: TRBD1; size: -
DNA: TGTGCCAGCAGCCCGCGGGAGGGGAAAGAGACCCAGTACTTC; CDR3: CASSPREGKETQYF; V: TRBV7-8; J: TRBJ2-5; D: TRBD2; size: -
DNA: TGTGCCAGTAGTTGGGCCCGGGACTCATCATCCGAGCAGTACTTC; CDR3: CASSWARDSSSEQYF; V: TRBV19; J: TRBJ2-7; D: -; size: -
DNA: TGTGCCAGCAGCGCCGGACAGGGTCGCGGAGAGACCCAGTACTTC; CDR3: CASSAGQGRGETQYF; V: TRBV6-1; J: TRBJ2-5; D: TRBD1; size: -
DNA: TGTGCCTGCGGACTTACACGTGAAGCTTTCTTT; CDR3: CACGLTREAFF; V: TRBV30; J: TRBJ1-1; D: -; size: -
DNA: TGTGCCAGCAGCGCCACCACCGATATGAACACTGAAGCTTTCTTT; CDR3: CASSATTDMNTEAFF; V: TRBV6-1; J: TRBJ1-1; D: -; size: -
DNA: TGTGCCAGCAGTTTAAGTGGAGGGAAAGCTTTCTTT; CDR3: CASSLSGGKAFF; V: TRBV28; J: TRBJ1-1; D: -; size: few
DNA: TGCGCCAGCAGCCCCGGCTTATCCGCGAACACCGGGGAGCTGTTTTTT; CDR3: CASSPGLSANTGELFF; V: TRBV10-2; J: TRBJ2-2; D: -; size: many
DNA: TGCGCCAGCAGCTTGGATGCAACTAATGAAAAACTGTTTTTT; CDR3: CASSLDATNEKLFF; V: TRBV5-1; J: TRBJ1-4; D: -; size: -
DNA: TGTGCCAGCAGTGAGCCCTCTCTTCAGGCCCAGCATTTT; CDR3: CASSEPSLQAQHF; V: TRBV6-1; J: TRBJ1-5; D: -; size: -
DNA: TGCAGCGTTGAAGGTAGCGAAGGAGGAGATTTATGGGAGCAGTACTTC; CDR3: CSVEGSEGGDLWEQYF; V: TRBV29-1; J: TRBJ2-7; D: -; size: -
DNA: TGTGCCAGCAGCTTAGATAGCCAAAGGAGCTCCTACGAGCAGTACTTC; CDR3: CASSLDSQRSSYEQYF; V: TRBV11-1; J: TRBJ2-7; D: -; size: few
DNA: TGTGCCAGCAGTGGGGCGGCGGGGAACGATGAGCAGTACTTC; CDR3: CASSGAAGNDEQYF; V: TRBV6-5; J: TRBJ2-7; D: -; size: -